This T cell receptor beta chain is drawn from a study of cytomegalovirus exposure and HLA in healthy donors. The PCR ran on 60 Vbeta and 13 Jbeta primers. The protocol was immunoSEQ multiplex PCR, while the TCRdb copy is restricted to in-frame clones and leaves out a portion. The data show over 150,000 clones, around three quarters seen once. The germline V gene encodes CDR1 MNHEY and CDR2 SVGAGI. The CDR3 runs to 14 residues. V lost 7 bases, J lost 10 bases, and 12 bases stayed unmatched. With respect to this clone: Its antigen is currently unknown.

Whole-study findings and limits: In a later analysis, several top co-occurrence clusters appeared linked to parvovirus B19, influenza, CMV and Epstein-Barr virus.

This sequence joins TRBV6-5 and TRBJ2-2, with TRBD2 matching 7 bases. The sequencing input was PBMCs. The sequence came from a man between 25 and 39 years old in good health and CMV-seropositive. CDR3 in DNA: TGTGCCAGCACCGAGTCGGCTAGCGGCCCGGAGCTGTTTTTT. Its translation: CASTESASGPELFF.